This is a list of T cell receptor beta chains from one sample in a study of blood T cell repertoires in COVID-19. Profiled with immunoSEQ multiplex PCR; TCRdb holds only in-frame clones, not every one. The table shows approximately 300,000 clones, with over 90% occurring only once. The sequenced sample was PBMCs or T cells enriched from blood (not recorded which). All receptors come from a young woman who had been exposed to COVID-19. The CDR3 runs from the conserved cysteine through the conserved F or W. A D gene is named only where the DNA matches it firmly. Expanded clones get a size class; other rows say once, few or many, or leave the size out.

j_gene | v_gene | d_gene | len | abundance | CDR3nt | CDR3aa
TRBJ1-2 | TRBV27 | TRBD1 | 17 | - | TGTGCCAGCAGTTCTCAGGGGGGCGGATCTTACCCCTATGGCTACACCTTC | CASSSQGGGSYPYGYTF
TRBJ1-5 | TRBV4-1 | - | 13 | few | TGCGCCAGCAGCCAAGATATCGATCAGCCCCAGCATTTT | CASSQDIDQPQHF
TRBJ2-5 | TRBV5-4 | - | 15 | - | TGTGCCAGCAGCTTGGTCTCTAACCCTGGAGAGACCCAGTACTTC | CASSLVSNPGETQYF
TRBJ1-6 | TRBV9 | TRBD1 | 14 | - | TGTGCCAGCAGTCCTCAGGGGGGTAATTCACCCCTCCACTTT | CASSPQGGNSPLHF
TRBJ1-5 | TRBV6-2/TRBV6-3 | TRBD1 | 16 | - | TGTGCCAGCAGTCTTGGGCCCGGGACAGTAAATCAGCCCCAGCATTTT | CASSLGPGTVNQPQHF
TRBJ1-5 | TRBV7-6 | - | 15 | - | TGTGCCAGCAGCTTGACAGGAAATAGCAATCAGCCCCAGCATTTT | CASSLTGNSNQPQHF
TRBJ1-3 | TRBV5-1 | TRBD1 | 19 | - | TGCGCCAGCAGCTTCTTGAGTAGTACAGGGGGTACCTCTGGAAACACCATATATTTT | CASSFLSSTGGTSGNTIYF
TRBJ2-3 | TRBV19 | TRBD2 | 15 | - | TGTGCCAGTACACTAGCGGGGAGTCTCACAGATACGCAGTATTTT | CASTLAGSLTDTQYF
TRBJ1-6 | TRBV19 | TRBD1 | 15 | - | TGTGCCAGTAGTTGGACAGGGTTGAATGATTCACCCCTCCACTTT | CASSWTGLNDSPLHF
TRBJ1-2 | TRBV20-1 | TRBD1 | 11 | - | TGCAGTGCTTACAGGGGGCGCGGCTACACCTTC | CSAYRGRGYTF
TRBJ2-5 | TRBV27 | TRBD2 | 16 | - | TGTGCCAGCAGTCTTGGACTAGCGGGGGCGGGGGAGACCCAGTACTTC | CASSLGLAGAGETQYF
TRBJ2-5 | TRBV11-2 | - | 16 | - | TGTGCCAGCAGTCGAACAAGAGGGATGTACCAAGAGACCCAGTACTTC | CASSRTRGMYQETQYF
TRBJ2-1 | TRBV15 | TRBD1 | 17 | once | TGTGCCACCAGCAGAGATCTCAGGGGGTTCGACTACAATGAGCAGTTCTTC | CATSRDLRGFDYNEQFF
TRBJ1-4 | TRBV4-3 | TRBD1 | 15 | - | TGCGCCAGCAGCCAAGAGGGACAGGGCAACGCAAAACTGTTTTTT | CASSQEGQGNAKLFF